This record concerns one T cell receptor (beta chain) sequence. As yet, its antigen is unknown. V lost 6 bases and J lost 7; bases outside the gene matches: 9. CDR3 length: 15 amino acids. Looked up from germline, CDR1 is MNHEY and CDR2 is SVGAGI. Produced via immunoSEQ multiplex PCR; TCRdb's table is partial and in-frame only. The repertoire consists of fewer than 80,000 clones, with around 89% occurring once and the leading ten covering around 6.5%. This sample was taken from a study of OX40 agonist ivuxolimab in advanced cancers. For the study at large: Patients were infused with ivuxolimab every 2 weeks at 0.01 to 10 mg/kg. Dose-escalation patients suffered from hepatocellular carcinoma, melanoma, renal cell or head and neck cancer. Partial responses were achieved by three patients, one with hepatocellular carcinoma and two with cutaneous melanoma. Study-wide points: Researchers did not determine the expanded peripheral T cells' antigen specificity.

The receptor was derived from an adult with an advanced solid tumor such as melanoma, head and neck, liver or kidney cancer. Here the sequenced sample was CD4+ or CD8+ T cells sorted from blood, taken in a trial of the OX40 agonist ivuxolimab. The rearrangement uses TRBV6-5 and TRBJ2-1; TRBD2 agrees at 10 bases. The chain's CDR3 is CASSRGTSASNEQFF. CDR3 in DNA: TGTGCCAGCAGCCGTGGGACTAGCGCTTCGAATGAGCAGTTCTTC.